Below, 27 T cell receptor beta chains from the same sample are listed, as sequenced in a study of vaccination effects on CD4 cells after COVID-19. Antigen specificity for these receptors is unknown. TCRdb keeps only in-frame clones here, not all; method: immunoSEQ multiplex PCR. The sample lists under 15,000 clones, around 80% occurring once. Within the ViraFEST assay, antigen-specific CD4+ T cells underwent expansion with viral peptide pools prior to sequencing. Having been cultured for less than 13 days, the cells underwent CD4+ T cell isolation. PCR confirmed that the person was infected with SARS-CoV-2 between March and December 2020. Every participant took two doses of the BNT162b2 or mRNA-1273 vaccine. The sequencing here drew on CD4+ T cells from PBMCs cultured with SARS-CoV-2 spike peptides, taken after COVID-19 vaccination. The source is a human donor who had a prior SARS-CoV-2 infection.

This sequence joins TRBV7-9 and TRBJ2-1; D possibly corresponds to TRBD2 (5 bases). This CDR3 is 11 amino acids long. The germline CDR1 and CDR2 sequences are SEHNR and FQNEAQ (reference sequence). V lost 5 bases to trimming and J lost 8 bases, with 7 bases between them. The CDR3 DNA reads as TGTGCCAGCAGCCGTAGCGATGAGCAGTTCTTC. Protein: CASSRSDEQFF.

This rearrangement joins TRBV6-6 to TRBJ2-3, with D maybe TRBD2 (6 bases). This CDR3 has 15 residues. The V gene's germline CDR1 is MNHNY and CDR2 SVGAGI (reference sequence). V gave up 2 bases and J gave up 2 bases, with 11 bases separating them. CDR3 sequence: CASSYGGATTDTQYF. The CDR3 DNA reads TGTGCCAGCAGTTACGGAGGGGCAACCACAGATACGCAGTATTTT.

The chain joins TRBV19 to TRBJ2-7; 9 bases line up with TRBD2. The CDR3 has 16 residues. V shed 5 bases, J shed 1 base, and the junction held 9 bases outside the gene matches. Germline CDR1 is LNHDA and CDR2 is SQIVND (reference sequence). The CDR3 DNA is TGTGCCAGTAGTCCCCGCGGGAGGGCCGGATCCTACGAGCAGTACTTC. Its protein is CASSPRGRAGSYEQYF.

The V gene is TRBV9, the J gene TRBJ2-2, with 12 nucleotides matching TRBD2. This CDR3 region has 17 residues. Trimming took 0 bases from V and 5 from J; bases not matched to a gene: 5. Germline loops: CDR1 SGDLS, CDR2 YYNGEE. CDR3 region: CASSVAPSGRGTGELFF. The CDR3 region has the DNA TGTGCCAGCAGCGTAGCGCCTAGCGGGAGGGGTACCGGGGAGCTGTTTTTT.

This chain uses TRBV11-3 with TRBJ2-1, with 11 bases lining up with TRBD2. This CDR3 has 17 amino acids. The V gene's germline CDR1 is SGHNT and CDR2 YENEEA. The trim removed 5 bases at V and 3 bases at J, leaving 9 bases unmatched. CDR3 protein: CASSVLTSGSFYNEQFF. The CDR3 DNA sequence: TGTGCCAGCAGCGTCTTAACTAGCGGGAGCTTCTACAATGAGCAGTTCTTC. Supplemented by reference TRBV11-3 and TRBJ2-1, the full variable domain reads EAGVVQSPRYKIIEKKQPVAFWCNPISGHNTLYWYLQNLGQGPELLIRYENEEAVDDSQLPKDRFSAERLKGVDSTLKIQPAELGDSAVYLCASSVLTSGSFYNEQFFGPGTRLTVL.

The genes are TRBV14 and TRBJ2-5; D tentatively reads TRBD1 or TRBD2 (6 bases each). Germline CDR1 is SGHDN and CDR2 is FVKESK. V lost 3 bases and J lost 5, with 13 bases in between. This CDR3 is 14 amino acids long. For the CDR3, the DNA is TGTGCCAGCAGCCACACAGGGAGGTGGGAGACCCAGTACTTC. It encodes CASSHTGRWETQYF.

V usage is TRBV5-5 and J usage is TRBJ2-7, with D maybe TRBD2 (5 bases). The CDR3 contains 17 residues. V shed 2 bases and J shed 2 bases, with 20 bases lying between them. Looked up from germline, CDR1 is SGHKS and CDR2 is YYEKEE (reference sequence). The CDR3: CASSLNASPGLTYEQYF. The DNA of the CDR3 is TGTGCCAGCAGCTTAAATGCGTCTCCAGGACTCACCTACGAGCAGTACTTC.

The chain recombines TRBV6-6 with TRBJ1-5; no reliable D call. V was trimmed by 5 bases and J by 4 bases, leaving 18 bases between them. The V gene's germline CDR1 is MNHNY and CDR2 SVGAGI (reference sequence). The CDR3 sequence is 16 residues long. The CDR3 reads CASSPLRGRKNQPQHF. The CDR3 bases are TGTGCCAGCAGTCCCCTAAGAGGCAGGAAAAATCAGCCCCAGCATTTT.

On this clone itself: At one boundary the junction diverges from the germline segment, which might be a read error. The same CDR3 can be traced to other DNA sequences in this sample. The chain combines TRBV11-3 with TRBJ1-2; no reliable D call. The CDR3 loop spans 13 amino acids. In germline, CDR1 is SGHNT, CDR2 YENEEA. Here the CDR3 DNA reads TGTGCTAGCACTACGGAGCGTAACTATGGCTACACCTTC. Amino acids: CASTTERNYGYTF.

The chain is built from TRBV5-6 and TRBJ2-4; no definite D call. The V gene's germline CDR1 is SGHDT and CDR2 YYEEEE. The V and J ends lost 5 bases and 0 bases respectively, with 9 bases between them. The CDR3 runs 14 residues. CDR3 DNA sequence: TGTGCCAGCAGTTATATGGCAGCCAAAAACATTCAGTACTTC. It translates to CASSYMAAKNIQYF.

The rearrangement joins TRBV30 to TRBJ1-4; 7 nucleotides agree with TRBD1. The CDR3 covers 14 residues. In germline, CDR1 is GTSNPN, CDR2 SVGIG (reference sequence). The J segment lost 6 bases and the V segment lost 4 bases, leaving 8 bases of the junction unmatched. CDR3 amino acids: CAWNTGTAHEKLFF. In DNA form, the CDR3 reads TGTGCCTGGAATACCGGGACAGCTCATGAAAAACTGTTTTTT.

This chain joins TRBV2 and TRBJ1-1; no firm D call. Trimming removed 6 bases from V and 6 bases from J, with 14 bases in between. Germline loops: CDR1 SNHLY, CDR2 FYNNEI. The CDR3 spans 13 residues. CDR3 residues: CASRSRGFAEAFF. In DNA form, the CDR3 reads TGTGCCAGCAGGTCGCGGGGATTCGCTGAAGCTTTCTTT.

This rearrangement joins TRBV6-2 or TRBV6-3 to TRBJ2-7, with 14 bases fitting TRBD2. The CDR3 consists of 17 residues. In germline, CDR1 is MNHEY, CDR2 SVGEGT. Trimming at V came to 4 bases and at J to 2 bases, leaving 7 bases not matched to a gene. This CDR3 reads CASSSGLAGERTYEQYF. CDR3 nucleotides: TGTGCCAGCAGTTCGGGACTAGCGGGAGAAAGGACCTACGAGCAGTACTTC.

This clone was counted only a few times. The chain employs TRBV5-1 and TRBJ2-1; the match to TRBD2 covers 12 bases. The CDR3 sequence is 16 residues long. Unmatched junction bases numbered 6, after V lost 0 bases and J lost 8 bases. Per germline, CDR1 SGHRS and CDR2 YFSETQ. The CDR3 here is CASSLALAGGVDEQFF. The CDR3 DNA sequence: TGCGCCAGCAGCTTGGCCCTAGCGGGGGGGGTGGATGAGCAGTTCTTC.

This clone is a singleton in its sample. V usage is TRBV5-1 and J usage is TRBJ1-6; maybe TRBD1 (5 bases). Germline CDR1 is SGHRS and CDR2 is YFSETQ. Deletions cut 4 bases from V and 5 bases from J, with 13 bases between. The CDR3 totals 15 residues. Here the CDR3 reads CASSPGPLNNSPLHF. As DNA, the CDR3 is TGCGCCAGCAGCCCGGGACCTTTAAATAATTCACCCCTCCACTTT.

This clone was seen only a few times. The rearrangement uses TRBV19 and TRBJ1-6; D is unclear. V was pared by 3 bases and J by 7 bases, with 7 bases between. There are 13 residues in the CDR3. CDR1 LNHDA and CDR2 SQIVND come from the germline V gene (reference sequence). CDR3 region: CASSIEDNSPLHF. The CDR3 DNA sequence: TGTGCCAGTAGTATTGAGGACAATTCACCCCTCCACTTT.

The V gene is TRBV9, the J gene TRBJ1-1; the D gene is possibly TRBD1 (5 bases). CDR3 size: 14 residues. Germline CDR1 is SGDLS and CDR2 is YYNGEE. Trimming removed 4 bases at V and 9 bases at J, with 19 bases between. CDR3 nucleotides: TGTGCCAGCAGCCGTGGGGGGAACCTCCAAAAAGCTTTCTTT. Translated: CASSRGGNLQKAFF.

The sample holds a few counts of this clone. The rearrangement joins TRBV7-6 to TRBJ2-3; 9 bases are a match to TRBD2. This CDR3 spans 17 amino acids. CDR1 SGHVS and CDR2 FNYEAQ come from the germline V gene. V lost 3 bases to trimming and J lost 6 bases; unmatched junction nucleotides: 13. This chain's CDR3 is CASSLGAGGPLFDTQYF. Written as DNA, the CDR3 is TGTGCCAGCAGCTTGGGGGCGGGGGGGCCTTTGTTCGATACGCAGTATTTT.

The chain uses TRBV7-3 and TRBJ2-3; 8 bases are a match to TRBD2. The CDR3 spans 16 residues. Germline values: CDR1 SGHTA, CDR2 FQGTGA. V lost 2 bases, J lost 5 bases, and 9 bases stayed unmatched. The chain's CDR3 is CASSLYRAGVGDTQYF. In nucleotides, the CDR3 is TGTGCCAGCAGCTTATACCGAGCGGGGGTTGGAGATACGCAGTATTTT.

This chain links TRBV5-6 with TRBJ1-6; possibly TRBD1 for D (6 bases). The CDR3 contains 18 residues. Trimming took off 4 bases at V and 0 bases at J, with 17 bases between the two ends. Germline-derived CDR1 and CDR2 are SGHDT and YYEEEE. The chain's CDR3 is CASSLISRGNSYNSPLHF. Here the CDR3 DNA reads TGTGCCAGCAGCCTCATTTCCAGGGGAAACTCCTATAATTCACCCCTCCACTTT.

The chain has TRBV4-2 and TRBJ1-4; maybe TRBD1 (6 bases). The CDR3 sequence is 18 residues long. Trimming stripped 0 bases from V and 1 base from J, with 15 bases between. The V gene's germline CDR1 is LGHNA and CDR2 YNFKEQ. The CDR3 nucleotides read TGTGCCAGCAGCCAAGATTTTGGGGGGCGGAAAACTAATGAAAAACTGTTTTTT. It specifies CASSQDFGGRKTNEKLFF.

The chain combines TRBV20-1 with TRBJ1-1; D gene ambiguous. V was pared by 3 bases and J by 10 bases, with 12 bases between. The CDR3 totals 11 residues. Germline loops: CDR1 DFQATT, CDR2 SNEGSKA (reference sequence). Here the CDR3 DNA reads TGCAGTGCTAGTAATGTAGGAGGAGCTTTCTTT. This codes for CSASNVGGAFF.

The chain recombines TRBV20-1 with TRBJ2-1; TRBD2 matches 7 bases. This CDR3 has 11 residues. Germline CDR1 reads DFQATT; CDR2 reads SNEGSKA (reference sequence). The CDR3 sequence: CRVAGYNEQFF. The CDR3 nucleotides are TGCAGAGTAGCGGGCTACAATGAGCAGTTCTTC.

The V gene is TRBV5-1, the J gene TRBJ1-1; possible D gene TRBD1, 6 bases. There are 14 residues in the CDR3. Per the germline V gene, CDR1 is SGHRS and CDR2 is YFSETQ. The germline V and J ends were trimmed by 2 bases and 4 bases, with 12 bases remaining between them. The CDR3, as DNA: TGCGCCAGCAGCTTACAGGGTTACGGCACTGAAGCTTTCTTT. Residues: CASSLQGYGTEAFF.

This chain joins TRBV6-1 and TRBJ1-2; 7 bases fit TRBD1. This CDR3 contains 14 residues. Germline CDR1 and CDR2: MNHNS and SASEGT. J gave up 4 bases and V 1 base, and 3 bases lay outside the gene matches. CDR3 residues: CASSEEYRGYGYTF. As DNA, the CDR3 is TGTGCCAGCAGTGAAGAGTACAGGGGCTATGGCTACACCTTC.

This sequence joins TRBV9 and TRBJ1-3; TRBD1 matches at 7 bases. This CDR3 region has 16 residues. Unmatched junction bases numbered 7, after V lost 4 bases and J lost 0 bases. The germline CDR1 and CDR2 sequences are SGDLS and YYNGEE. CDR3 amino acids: CASSTGTANSGNTIYF. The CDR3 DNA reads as TGTGCCAGCAGCACGGGGACAGCTAACTCTGGAAACACCATATATTTT.

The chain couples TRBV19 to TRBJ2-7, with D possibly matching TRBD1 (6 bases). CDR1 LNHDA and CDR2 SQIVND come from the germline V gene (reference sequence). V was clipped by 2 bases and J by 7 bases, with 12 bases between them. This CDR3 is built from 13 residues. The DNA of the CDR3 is TGTGCCAGTAGTATAACAGGGTCAAGAGAGCAGTACTTC. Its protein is CASSITGSREQYF.